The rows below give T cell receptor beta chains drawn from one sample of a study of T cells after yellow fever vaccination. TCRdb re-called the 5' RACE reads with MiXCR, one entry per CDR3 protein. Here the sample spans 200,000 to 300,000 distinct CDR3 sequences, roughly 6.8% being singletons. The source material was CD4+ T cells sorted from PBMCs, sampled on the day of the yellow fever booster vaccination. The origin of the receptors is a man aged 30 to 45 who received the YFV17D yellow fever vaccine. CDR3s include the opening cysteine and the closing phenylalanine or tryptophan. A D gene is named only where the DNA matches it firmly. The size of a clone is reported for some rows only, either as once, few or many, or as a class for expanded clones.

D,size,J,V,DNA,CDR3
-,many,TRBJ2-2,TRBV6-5,TGTGCCAGCAGTTACTGGGGGCCGGGCTCGGCCGGGGAGCTGTTTTTT,CASSYWGPGSAGELFF
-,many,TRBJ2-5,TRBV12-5,TGTGCTAGTGGTCAACCGGGGGAGACCCAGTACTTC,CASGQPGETQYF
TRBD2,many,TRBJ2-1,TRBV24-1,TGTGCCACCAGTGATCCGGGACTAGCGGAGGCCAATGAGCAGTTCTTC,CATSDPGLAEANEQFF
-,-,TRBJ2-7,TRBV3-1,TGTGCCAGCAGCCCTCTGGGATCGGGGGCTAGGGAGCAGTACTTC,CASSPLGSGAREQYF
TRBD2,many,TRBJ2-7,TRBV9,TGTGCCAGCAGCGTAAGCGGCGGGAGCTCCTACGAGCAGTACTTC,CASSVSGGSSYEQYF
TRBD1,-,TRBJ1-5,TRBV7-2,TGTGCCAGCAGCAATACTGGGACAGAGAGCAATCAGCCCCAGCATTTT,CASSNTGTESNQPQHF
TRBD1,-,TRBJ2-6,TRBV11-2,TGTGCCAGCAGCTTAGGACAGGGCAGACTTGGAATCCCTGGGGCCAACGTCCTGACTTTC,CASSLGQGRLGIPGANVLTF
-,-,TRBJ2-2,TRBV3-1,TGTGCCAGCCTATCCACAGGCACCGGGGAGCTGTTTTTT,CASLSTGTGELFF
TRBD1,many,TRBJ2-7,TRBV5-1,TGCGCCAGCAGCACGGGACAGGCGACCTACGAGCAGTACTTC,CASSTGQATYEQYF
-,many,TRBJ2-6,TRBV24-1,TGTGCCACCGCACAGGGAGGGCAAGGGGCCAACGTCCTGACTTTC,CATAQGGQGANVLTF
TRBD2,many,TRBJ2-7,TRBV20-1,TGCAGTGCTAGAGATCCAGGTAGCGGGAGCTCCTACGAGCAGTACTTC,CSARDPGSGSSYEQYF
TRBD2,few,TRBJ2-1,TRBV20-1,TGCTGTGCTAGATCCTCGGGGGGGCGAATCCCATACAATGAGCAGTTCTTC,CCARSSGGRIPYNEQFF
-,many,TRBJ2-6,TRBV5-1,TGCGCCAGCAGCTTGGATTACTCTGGGGCCAACGTCCTGACTTTC,CASSLDYSGANVLTF
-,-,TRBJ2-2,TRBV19,TGTGCCACCACCGGGACAAGGAACACCGGGGAGCTGTTTTTT,CATTGTRNTGELFF
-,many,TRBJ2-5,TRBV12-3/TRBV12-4,TGTGCCAGCAGCCGACAGGCACCCCAAGAGACCCAGTACTTC,CASSRQAPQETQYF
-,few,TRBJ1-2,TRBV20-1,TGCAGTGCTAGCGGCAGGGCGCGGGGCTACACCTTC,CSASGRARGYTF
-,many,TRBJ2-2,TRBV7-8,TGTGCCAGCAGTGTGACCCAGTCGGAGCTGTTTTTT,CASSVTQSELFF
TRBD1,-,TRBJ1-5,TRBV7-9,TGTGCCAGCAGCTTAGCGGGACAGGGGAGCAATCAGCCCCAGCATTTT,CASSLAGQGSNQPQHF
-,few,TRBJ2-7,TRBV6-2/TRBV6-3,TGTGCCAGCAGTTACTCCCTAGGGAGCTCCTACGAGCAGTACTTC,CASSYSLGSSYEQYF
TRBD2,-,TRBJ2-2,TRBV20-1,TGCAGTGCTAGGGTGGGGCTAGCGGGAGCCGGGGAGCTGTTTTTT,CSARVGLAGAGELFF
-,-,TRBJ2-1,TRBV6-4,TGTGCCAGCAGTCCTTTGGGCGTGGGGACCTCCTACAATGAGCAGTTCTTC,CASSPLGVGTSYNEQFF
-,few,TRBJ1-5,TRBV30,TGTGCCTGGAGTGCGCGGGGGTGGCAGCCCCAGCATTTT,CAWSARGWQPQHF
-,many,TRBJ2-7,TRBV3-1,TGTGCCAGCAGCCAAGTAGCGCAGGGCCCGGGCGAGCAGTACTTC,CASSQVAQGPGEQYF
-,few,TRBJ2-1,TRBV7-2,TGTGCCAGCAGCTTAGAGGCGTCCCCCTACAATGAGCAGTTCTTC,CASSLEASPYNEQFF
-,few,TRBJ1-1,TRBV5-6,TGTGCCAGCAGACCCGAGGAGAGGGCGCGGGTTGGCACTGAAGCTTTCTTT,CASRPEERARVGTEAFF
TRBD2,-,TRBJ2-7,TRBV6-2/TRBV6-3,TGTGCCAGCAGCCTCCCAGGACTAGCTCAAACCTACGAGCAGTACTTC,CASSLPGLAQTYEQYF
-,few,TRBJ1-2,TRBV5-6,TGTGCCAGCAGCTTTCTGTTAAACTATGGCTACACCTTC,CASSFLLNYGYTF
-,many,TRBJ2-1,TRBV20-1,TGCAGTGTTCAGATAAAGTCCTACAATGAGCAGTTCTTC,CSVQIKSYNEQFF
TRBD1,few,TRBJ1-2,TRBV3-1,TGTGCCAGCAGCCCCTGGTCGGACAGGGGTATCTCTGGCTACACCTTC,CASSPWSDRGISGYTF